This passage covers 29 T cell receptor beta chains from one sample sequenced in a study of T cell repertoires in cytomegalovirus infection. TCRdb reprocessed the reads with MiXCR, giving one entry per CDR3 protein. The profile shows about 830,000 distinct CDR3 sequences, approximately 32% of them singletons. No antigen is known for these receptors. Sample: cultured CD8+ T cells from PBMCs, taken from culture after CMV antigen stimulation. The receptors originated from a human donor in good health (CMV status not recorded). Some clones in this sample may be carry-over from other donors' samples.

The sample holds a few counts of this clonotype. The V call is TRBV5-5, the J call TRBJ1-1; TRBD1 is a possible D gene (6 bases). The V end was cut by 7 bases, the J end by 6 bases, with 16 bases between. Per the germline V gene, CDR1 is SGHKS and CDR2 is YYEKEE (reference sequence). The length of the CDR3 is 13 residues. CDR3 sequence (DNA): TGTGCCAGCCGCGGGGGCACGTCTTCTGAAGCTTTCTTT. It codes for CASRGGTSSEAFF.

This clonotype was detected a few times. This chain links TRBV25-1 with TRBJ1-2; no clear D gene. Germline CDR1 MGHDK, CDR2 SYGVNS. CDR3 length: 13 residues. Trimming pared 0 bases from V and 7 bases from J, leaving 9 bases between. This chain's CDR3 is CASSEYLAGGYTF. The CDR3 nucleotides are TGTGCCAGCAGTGAATATCTAGCTGGTGGCTACACCTTC.

This chain's CDR3 is CSAGAANTGELFF. CDR3 coding DNA: TGCAGTGCTGGGGCAGCCAACACCGGGGAGCTGTTTTTT. This sequence joins TRBV20-1 and TRBJ2-2, with D tentatively TRBD1 (5 bases). The V end was cut by 5 bases, the J end by 2 bases, with 9 bases between. The length of the CDR3 is 13 residues. In germline, CDR1 is DFQATT, CDR2 SNEGSKA (reference sequence).

The CDR3, as DNA: TGTGCCAGCAGCTTAGTGGGGGACTTCACTGGAAACACCATATATTTT. Encoded protein: CASSLVGDFTGNTIYF. The chain uses TRBV5-4 and TRBJ1-3; D might be TRBD1 (5 bases). Trimming cost V 2 bases and J 2 bases, with 14 bases left between them. The CDR3 spans 16 residues. Germline V CDR1 and CDR2: SGHNT, YYREEE (reference sequence). Full variable domain (remainder filled in from reference TRBV5-4 and TRBJ1-3): ETGVTQSPTHLIKTRGQQVTLRCSSQSGHNTVSWYQQALGQGPQFIFQYYREEENGRGNFPPRFSGLQFPNYSSELNVNALELDDSALYLCASSLVGDFTGNTIYFGEGSWLTVV.

The sample holds a few counts of this clonotype. The chain carries TRBV6-2 or TRBV6-3 and TRBJ1-2; the match to TRBD1 covers 10 bases. Germline CDR1 reads MNHEY; CDR2 reads SVGEGT. V dropped 5 bases and J dropped 1; count of bases not matched to a gene: 7. This CDR3 has 16 amino acids. The CDR3 bases are TGTGCCAGCAGTCTCCGATGGACAGGGGGTAACTATGGCTACACCTTC. This encodes CASSLRWTGGNYGYTF.

As for this clonotype: The CDR3 does not close with the conserved phenylalanine or tryptophan, likely indicating a read error. This rearrangement joins TRBV7-9 to TRBJ2-5; no clear D. The length of the CDR3 is 15 residues. The germline V gene has CDR1 SEHNR and CDR2 FQNEAQ (reference sequence). V gave up 3 bases and J gave up 3 bases, with 14 bases separating them. The CDR3 region has the DNA TGTGCCAGCAGCTTTACTCAAGTACAGAAAGAGACCCAGTACTCC. This gives the protein CASSFTQVQKETQYS.

V gene TRBV7-4 combines with J gene TRBJ1-3; D gene unclear. Germline CDR1 is SGHVT and CDR2 is SQSDAQ. V lost 3 bases to trimming and J lost 4 bases, with 7 bases between them. The CDR3 contains 13 residues. DNA of the CDR3: TGTGCCAGCAGCTTCCAAGCAGGAAACACCATATATTTT. Protein: CASSFQAGNTIYF.

V gene TRBV12-3 or TRBV12-4 combines with J gene TRBJ1-2; TRBD1 matches 7 bases. CDR3 length equals 16 residues. V lost 7 bases to trimming and J lost 4 bases; unmatched junction nucleotides: 15. The CDR3 here is CASNFAGTEGVYGYTF. DNA of the CDR3: TGTGCCAGCAACTTTGCCGGGACAGAGGGAGTCTATGGCTACACCTTC.

Notes on this clonotype: A read error is possible here, since a much larger clone lies one base away. Without the conserved terminal phenylalanine or tryptophan, this CDR3 likely stems from a read error. The V and J genes are TRBV6-5 and TRBJ2-5; 7 bases fit TRBD2. Germline V lookup: CDR1 MNHEY, CDR2 SVGAGI. Losses at the gene ends were 4 bases for V and 4 bases for J; bases not matched to a gene: 0. The CDR3 is made up of 12 amino acids. Here the CDR3 reads CASSSSGETQYS. The CDR3 bases are TGTGCCAGCAGTTCTAGCGGAGAGACCCAGTACTCC.

The chain recombines TRBV9 with TRBJ2-1; D perhaps matches TRBD2 (6 bases). CDR1 and CDR2 (germline): SGDLS, YYNGEE. Deletions cut 1 base from V and 11 bases from J, with 10 bases between. The CDR3 is 12 amino acids. For the CDR3, the DNA is TGTGCCAGCAGCGTATACGGGGGTAAGCAGTTCTTC. Translating gives CASSVYGGKQFF.

This clonotype was picked up many times. This chain links TRBV7-9 with TRBJ2-5; 10 bases fit TRBD2. This CDR3 contains 19 residues. J gave up 0 bases and V 0 bases, and 10 bases lay outside the gene matches. CDR1 and CDR2 from the germline V gene are SEHNR and FQNEAQ (reference sequence). CDR3 in amino acids: CASSLARSSGGLYQETQYF. The CDR3 DNA sequence: TGTGCCAGCAGCTTAGCAAGGTCTAGCGGGGGCCTGTACCAAGAGACCCAGTACTTC.

This clonotype was picked up a small number of times. The rearrangement joins TRBV27 to TRBJ1-2; possibly TRBD1 for D (5 bases). V dropped 3 bases and J dropped 7 bases, with 15 bases sitting between them. This CDR3 is built from 14 residues. Germline CDR1 MNHEY, CDR2 SMNVEV (reference sequence). CDR3 residues: CASSFYGGGSGYTF. The CDR3 DNA is TGTGCCAGCAGTTTTTATGGGGGAGGATCTGGCTACACCTTC.

The sample holds a few counts of this clonotype. The chain recombines TRBV7-9 with TRBJ2-7; D not certain. From germline, CDR1 is SEHNR and CDR2 FQNEAQ (reference sequence). The CDR3 runs to 13 residues. V lost 5 bases, J lost 4 bases, and 12 bases lay in between. The CDR3 here is CASSRRLGYEQYF. CDR3 coding DNA: TGTGCCAGCAGCCGCCGGTTGGGGTACGAGCAGTACTTC.

This clonotype has only a few counts. The V gene is TRBV20-1, the J gene TRBJ2-5; tentatively, D is TRBD1 (6 bases). Per the germline V gene, CDR1 is DFQATT and CDR2 is SNEGSKA (reference sequence). Trimming shortened V by 5 bases and J by 5 bases, and 24 bases separated the two germline ends. This CDR3 is 16 amino acids long. CDR3 loop: CSAGSYRVTAAETQYF. The DNA of the CDR3 is TGCAGTGCTGGGAGTTACAGGGTCACGGCGGCGGAGACCCAGTACTTC.

V and J are TRBV6-2 or TRBV6-3 and TRBJ2-3, with D possibly TRBD2 on 6 matching bases. This CDR3 has 15 amino acids. Germline V gene sequence: CDR1 MNHEY, CDR2 SVGEGT. Trimming removed 5 bases from V and 0 bases from J, with 12 bases in between. The CDR3 DNA reads as TGTGCCAGCAGTCAACCCGCGGGAAGCACAGATACGCAGTATTTT. It encodes CASSQPAGSTDTQYF.

This clonotype was detected only a few times. The chain combines TRBV7-9 with TRBJ2-1; D possibly corresponds to TRBD2 (7 bases). V shed 7 bases and J shed 3 bases, with 28 bases lying between them. Germline V gene lookup returns CDR1 SEHNR and CDR2 FQNEAQ (reference sequence). The CDR3 covers 19 residues. The CDR3 is CASIDPVGTGGPSYNEQFF. DNA of the CDR3: TGTGCCAGCATCGACCCGGTCGGGACGGGGGGCCCAAGCTACAATGAGCAGTTCTTC.

This clonotype has just one count. The chain joins TRBV11-1 to TRBJ2-7; D not resolved. CDR1 is SGHAT, CDR2 FQDESV, per germline (reference sequence). This CDR3 is 14 amino acids long. The V gene lost 0 bases and the J gene lost 8 bases, with 14 bases spanning the gap. CDR3 bases: TGTGCCAGCAGCTTAGCGAGGACGGCTGTCAAGCAGTACGTC. Translation: CASSLARTAVKQYV.

The V gene is TRBV27, the J gene TRBJ2-3; D ambiguous. V was shortened by 4 bases and J by 1 base, with 9 bases between the two germline ends. Germline loops: CDR1 MNHEY, CDR2 SMNVEV (reference sequence). The CDR3 contains 14 residues. CDR3 residues: CASSSLIRTDTQYF. CDR3 DNA: TGTGCCAGCAGTTCCTTGATCCGCACAGATACGCAGTATTTT.

This clonotype has a count of ten or more. The rearrangement links TRBV7-9 to TRBJ2-1; D is perhaps TRBD1 or TRBD2 (5 bases each). Germline-derived CDR1 and CDR2 are SEHNR and FQNEAQ (reference sequence). V shed 6 bases and J shed 6 bases, with 30 bases lying between them. This CDR3 comprises 19 residues. The CDR3 region has the DNA TGTGCCAGCAGGCCAGTGCGTGGCGAGCCGGGACCCTGGGGCAATGAGCAGTTCTTC. Its translation is CASRPVRGEPGPWGNEQFF.

In its sample, this clonotype was seen a few times. V usage is TRBV4-2 and J usage is TRBJ2-7; D uncertain. V was cut by 3 bases and J by 5 bases, with 8 bases left in between. This CDR3 contains 12 residues. Germline lookup yields CDR1 LGHNA and CDR2 YNFKEQ. The CDR3 bases are TGTGCCAGCAGCCAGGAACAGAACGAGCAGTACTTC. It yields the protein CASSQEQNEQYF.

The V and J genes are TRBV3-1 and TRBJ2-3, with D tentatively TRBD2 (7 bases). V shed 0 bases and J shed 0 bases, with 13 bases lying between them. This CDR3 region has 17 residues. Germline V gene data show CDR1 as LGHDT and CDR2 as YNNKEL (reference sequence). CDR3 sequence: CASSQEAAGASTDTQYF. The CDR3 nucleotides read TGTGCCAGCAGCCAAGAGGCGGCGGGGGCTAGCACAGATACGCAGTATTTT.

About this clonotype itself: Just one base apart from a much larger clone, this may be a read error. This chain uses TRBV12-3 or TRBV12-4 with TRBJ1-1, with TRBD1 matching 7 bases. Losses at the gene ends were 6 bases for V and 2 bases for J; bases not matched to a gene: 9. The CDR3 spans 15 residues. CDR3 sequence reads: CASSSLQGINTEAFF. The CDR3 coding sequence is TGTGCCAGCAGCTCTTTACAGGGGATCAACACTGAAGCTTTCTTT.

This clonotype was counted ten times or more. V usage is TRBV7-8 and J usage is TRBJ1-5; D is perhaps TRBD1 (6 bases). The V end was cut by 5 bases, the J end by 5 bases, with 19 bases between. CDR3 size: 16 residues. The germline gives CDR1 SGHVS, CDR2 FQNEAQ. The CDR3 here is CASSLYPGQEYQPQHF. CDR3 nucleotides: TGTGCCAGCAGCCTTTACCCGGGACAAGAATATCAGCCCCAGCATTTT. Full variable domain (outside the CDR3, taken from reference TRBV7-8 and TRBJ1-5): GAGVSQSPRYKVAKRGQDVALRCDPISGHVSLFWYQQALGQGPEFLTYFQNEAQLDKSGLPSDRFFAERPEGSVSTLKIQRTQQEDSAVYLCASSLYPGQEYQPQHFGDGTRLSIL.

J is TRBJ2-5 and V is TRBV10-3; 11 nucleotides line up with TRBD2. Looked up from germline, CDR1 is ENHRY and CDR2 is SYGVKD. The CDR3 sequence is 17 residues long. V lost 3 bases, J lost 2 bases, and 8 bases stayed unmatched. Here the CDR3 DNA reads TGTGCCATCAGTGAAAGAAGACTAGCGGGGCCACAAGAGACCCAGTACTTC. Its translation: CAISERRLAGPQETQYF.

The CDR3 DNA is TGTGCCAGCAGTGAAGAGGGCGCCTCCTACGAGCAGTACTTC. This codes for CASSEEGASYEQYF. The J gene is TRBJ2-7, the V gene TRBV2; D gene unclear. The V end lost 1 base, the J end lost 0 bases, and 7 bases lay between the germline ends. CDR1 and CDR2 (germline): SNHLY, FYNNEI. This CDR3 spans 14 amino acids.

This chain uses TRBV6-5 with TRBJ1-4; 9 nucleotides match TRBD1. J was trimmed by 8 bases and V by 6 bases; bases with no gene match: 10. Germline V lookup: CDR1 MNHEY, CDR2 SVGAGI. This CDR3 spans 15 amino acids. CDR3 nucleotides: TGTGCCAGCAGGATCGACAGGGGGTTGGGGGAAAAACTGTTTTTT. This codes for CASRIDRGLGEKLFF.

The V gene is TRBV10-3, the J gene TRBJ1-1; weak D call: TRBD1 (5 bases). The CDR3 is made up of 12 amino acids. The V gene lost 6 bases and the J gene lost 5 bases, with 10 bases spanning the gap. Germline lookup yields CDR1 ENHRY and CDR2 SYGVKD. CDR3 in amino acids: CAISREGTEAFF. The CDR3 coding sequence is TGTGCCATCAGCCGGGAGGGGACTGAAGCTTTCTTT.

This clonotype has a count of ten or more. The chain employs TRBV7-2 and TRBJ2-3, with D perhaps matching TRBD1 (5 bases). Trimming stripped 4 bases from V and 3 bases from J, with 14 bases between. The CDR3 covers 15 residues. The germline gives CDR1 SGHTA, CDR2 FQGNSA. The CDR3 protein is CASSYYPDSTDTQYF. The CDR3 bases are TGTGCCAGCAGCTACTACCCTGACAGTACAGATACGCAGTATTTT. Looking up the rest from reference TRBV7-2 and TRBJ2-3 gives the full variable domain: GAGVSQSPSNKVTEKGKDVELRCDPISGHTALYWYRQSLGQGLEFLIYFQGNSAPDKSGLPSDRFSAERTGGSVSTLTIQRTQQEDSAVYLCASSYYPDSTDTQYFGPGTRLTVL.

The V call is TRBV27, the J call TRBJ2-1, with 16 bases identical to TRBD2. With V trimmed by 4 bases and J by 2 bases, 8 bases remained unmatched. The CDR3 consists of 19 residues. CDR1 and CDR2 from the germline V gene are MNHEY and SMNVEV (reference sequence). The CDR3 protein is CASSSRPGLAGGPYNEQFF. CDR3 nucleotides: TGTGCCAGCAGTTCGAGACCGGGACTAGCGGGGGGGCCCTACAATGAGCAGTTCTTC.